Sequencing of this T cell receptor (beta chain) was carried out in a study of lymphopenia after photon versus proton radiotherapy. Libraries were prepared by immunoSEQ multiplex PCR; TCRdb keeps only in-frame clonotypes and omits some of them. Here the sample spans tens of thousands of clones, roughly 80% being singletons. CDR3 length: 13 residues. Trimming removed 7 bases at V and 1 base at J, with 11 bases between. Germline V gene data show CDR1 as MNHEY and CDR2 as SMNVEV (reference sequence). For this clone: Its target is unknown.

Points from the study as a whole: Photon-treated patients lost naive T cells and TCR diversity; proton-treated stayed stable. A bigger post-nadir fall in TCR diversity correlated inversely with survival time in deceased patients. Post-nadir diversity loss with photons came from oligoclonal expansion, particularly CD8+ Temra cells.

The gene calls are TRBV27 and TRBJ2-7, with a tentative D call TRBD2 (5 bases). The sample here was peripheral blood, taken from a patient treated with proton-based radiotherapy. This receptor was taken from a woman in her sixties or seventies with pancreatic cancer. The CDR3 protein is CASKGRGSYEQYF. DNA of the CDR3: TGTGCCAGCAAAGGACGGGGATCCTACGAGCAGTACTTC.